This TCR beta chain was profiled in a study of shared clonotypes between healthy human individuals (dated by TCRdb to the early 2020s). A note on the overall study: The cohort comprised a couple of women and a few men aged 18 to 49 years. To increase sequencing depth and limit assay-specific biases, TCR repertoire library preparation and sequencing were carried out by different laboratories using diverse techniques. For each donor, three plates each were used for CD4 naive and CD4 memory, two plates were used for CD8 naive, and one plate was used for CD8 memory. Between about 0.8 and 9 billion PBMCs per donor were obtained by leukapheresis. Blood TCR repertoires of five healthy adults were deeply sequenced to estimate repertoire size and the extent of clonotype sharing between individuals.

CD8 naive samples consisted of CD45RO-negative cells that were positively selected for CCR7, yielding a CD45RA+CCR7+ population without TemRA cells. The donors were healthy, HIV-negative adults who had no recently reported acute infections or vaccinations. Only Caucasian adults living in Nashville, Tennessee, USA were represented among the donors. After blood collection by leukapheresis, PBMCs were isolated using Ficoll-Histopaque density gradient centrifugation and then cryopreserved in the vapor phase of liquid nitrogen. Purity and quantity of every magnetically sorted T cell population were checked by analytical flow cytometry. From each sorted fraction, genomic DNA was isolated and quantified by UV absorbance on a Nanodrop 2000c. From the cysteine up to the phenylalanine, the CDR3 has a length of 15 residues. Only CDR3 DNA remains: 45 bases, in frame from the first base. The germline V gene provides CDR1 MGHDK and CDR2 SYGVNS. V was cut back by 6 bases and J by 8 bases, leaving a gap of 20 bases between them.

Using the deep immunoSEQ assay, multiplex PCR amplified TCR CDR3 regions from genomic DNA. For each cell subset, the extracted genomic DNA was distributed evenly across all wells of several immunoSEQ 96-well plates, and each plate served as one replicate. For sorted subsets, each replicate PCR was loaded with roughly 200 ng genomic DNA, equivalent to 25,000 to 35,000 T cell genomes. Purified libraries were measured with a Qubit 3.0 fluorometer, size-checked on a Bioanalyzer 2100, and measured again with the KAPA Library Quantification kit. A separate single-read 150-cycle Illumina NextSeq 550 flow cell was used to sequence each immunoSEQ 96-well plate. Concerning the study's data processing: Because only junctional sequences without quality scores were contained in the immunoSEQ output, filtering matching that applied to full-length reads could not be performed. Sequences were annotated with PyIR, a Python wrapper for IgBLAST v1.9, using IMGT germline references to assign V/J genes and CDR3. Any read was removed if the V/J assignment was weak (E-value above 1e-6), the CDR3 was missing, or the read contained stop codons, out-of-frame junctions, or ambiguous translated residues. V3J clonotypes were defined as sequences sharing an identical inferred V gene, J gene, and CDR3 amino acid sequence. Percentage overlap between repertoires was calculated by dividing the number of shared unique clonotypes by the size of the smaller repertoire. Richness of each repertoire was evaluated using RTK rarefaction, the Chao1 estimator, and Recon v2.1 estimates of unobserved clonotypes. Generation probabilities for all TCRbeta clonotypes obtained by the gDNA method from several donors were computed using OLGA. TCRdb's version of the immuneACCESS table is confined to in-frame rearrangements and falls short of the full clone set. An unresolved V gene accounts for under half of the shortfall where checked; the remainder is of unknown origin. V, J and clone size were drawn from that table, and D and trimming were deduced from the DNA. The sample has roughly 810,000 clones on record, around 96% of them singletons. Less than 0.25% of the sample rests with the top ten.

This clone has just a few counts. Its recognized antigen is unknown. Base qualities are not at hand, and no much larger clone is one base apart. Overall results and qualifications from the work: Clonotypes shared by all four sorted-subset donors showed higher generation probabilities than non-shared clonotypes. Sampling was limited to blood, and TCR repertoires in tissue likely differ from TCR repertoires in blood. Naive subsets generally had larger estimated clonotype richness than memory subsets. Rarefaction of sorted-subset datasets indicated incomplete sequencing despite the large sequencing depth. Based on pairwise subsampling, the degree of clonotype sharing among donors was expected to be affected by sequencing depth. Because the study included a small number of donors, the genetic and exposure-history diversity represented was limited. Roughly 5% of naive CD4, around 4% of naive CD8, 2.3% of memory CD4, and roughly 0.4% of memory CD8 clonotypes were shared across a few donors.

This TCR was sampled from a man aged 25-45 years in good health. Input material: naive CD8+ T cells sorted from blood. The sample's cell subset or site, from its label and the paper: CD45RA+CCR7+. The chain links TRBV25-1 with TRBJ2-1; the D match is possibly TRBD1 or TRBD2, with 8 bases aligned in each. For the CDR3, the sequence is CASSLGGGQADEQFF. In nucleotides, the sequence is TGTGCCAGCAGCCTCGGGGGGGGACAGGCGGATGAGCAGTTCTTC. Outside the CDR3, residues come from the reference TRBV25-1 and TRBJ2-1 proteins, so the full variable domain is: EADIYQTPRYLVIGTGKKITLECSQTMGHDKMYWYQQDPGMELHLIHYSYGVNSTEKGDLSSESTVSRIRTEHFPLTLESARPSHTSQYLCASSLGGGQADEQFFGPGTRLTVL.